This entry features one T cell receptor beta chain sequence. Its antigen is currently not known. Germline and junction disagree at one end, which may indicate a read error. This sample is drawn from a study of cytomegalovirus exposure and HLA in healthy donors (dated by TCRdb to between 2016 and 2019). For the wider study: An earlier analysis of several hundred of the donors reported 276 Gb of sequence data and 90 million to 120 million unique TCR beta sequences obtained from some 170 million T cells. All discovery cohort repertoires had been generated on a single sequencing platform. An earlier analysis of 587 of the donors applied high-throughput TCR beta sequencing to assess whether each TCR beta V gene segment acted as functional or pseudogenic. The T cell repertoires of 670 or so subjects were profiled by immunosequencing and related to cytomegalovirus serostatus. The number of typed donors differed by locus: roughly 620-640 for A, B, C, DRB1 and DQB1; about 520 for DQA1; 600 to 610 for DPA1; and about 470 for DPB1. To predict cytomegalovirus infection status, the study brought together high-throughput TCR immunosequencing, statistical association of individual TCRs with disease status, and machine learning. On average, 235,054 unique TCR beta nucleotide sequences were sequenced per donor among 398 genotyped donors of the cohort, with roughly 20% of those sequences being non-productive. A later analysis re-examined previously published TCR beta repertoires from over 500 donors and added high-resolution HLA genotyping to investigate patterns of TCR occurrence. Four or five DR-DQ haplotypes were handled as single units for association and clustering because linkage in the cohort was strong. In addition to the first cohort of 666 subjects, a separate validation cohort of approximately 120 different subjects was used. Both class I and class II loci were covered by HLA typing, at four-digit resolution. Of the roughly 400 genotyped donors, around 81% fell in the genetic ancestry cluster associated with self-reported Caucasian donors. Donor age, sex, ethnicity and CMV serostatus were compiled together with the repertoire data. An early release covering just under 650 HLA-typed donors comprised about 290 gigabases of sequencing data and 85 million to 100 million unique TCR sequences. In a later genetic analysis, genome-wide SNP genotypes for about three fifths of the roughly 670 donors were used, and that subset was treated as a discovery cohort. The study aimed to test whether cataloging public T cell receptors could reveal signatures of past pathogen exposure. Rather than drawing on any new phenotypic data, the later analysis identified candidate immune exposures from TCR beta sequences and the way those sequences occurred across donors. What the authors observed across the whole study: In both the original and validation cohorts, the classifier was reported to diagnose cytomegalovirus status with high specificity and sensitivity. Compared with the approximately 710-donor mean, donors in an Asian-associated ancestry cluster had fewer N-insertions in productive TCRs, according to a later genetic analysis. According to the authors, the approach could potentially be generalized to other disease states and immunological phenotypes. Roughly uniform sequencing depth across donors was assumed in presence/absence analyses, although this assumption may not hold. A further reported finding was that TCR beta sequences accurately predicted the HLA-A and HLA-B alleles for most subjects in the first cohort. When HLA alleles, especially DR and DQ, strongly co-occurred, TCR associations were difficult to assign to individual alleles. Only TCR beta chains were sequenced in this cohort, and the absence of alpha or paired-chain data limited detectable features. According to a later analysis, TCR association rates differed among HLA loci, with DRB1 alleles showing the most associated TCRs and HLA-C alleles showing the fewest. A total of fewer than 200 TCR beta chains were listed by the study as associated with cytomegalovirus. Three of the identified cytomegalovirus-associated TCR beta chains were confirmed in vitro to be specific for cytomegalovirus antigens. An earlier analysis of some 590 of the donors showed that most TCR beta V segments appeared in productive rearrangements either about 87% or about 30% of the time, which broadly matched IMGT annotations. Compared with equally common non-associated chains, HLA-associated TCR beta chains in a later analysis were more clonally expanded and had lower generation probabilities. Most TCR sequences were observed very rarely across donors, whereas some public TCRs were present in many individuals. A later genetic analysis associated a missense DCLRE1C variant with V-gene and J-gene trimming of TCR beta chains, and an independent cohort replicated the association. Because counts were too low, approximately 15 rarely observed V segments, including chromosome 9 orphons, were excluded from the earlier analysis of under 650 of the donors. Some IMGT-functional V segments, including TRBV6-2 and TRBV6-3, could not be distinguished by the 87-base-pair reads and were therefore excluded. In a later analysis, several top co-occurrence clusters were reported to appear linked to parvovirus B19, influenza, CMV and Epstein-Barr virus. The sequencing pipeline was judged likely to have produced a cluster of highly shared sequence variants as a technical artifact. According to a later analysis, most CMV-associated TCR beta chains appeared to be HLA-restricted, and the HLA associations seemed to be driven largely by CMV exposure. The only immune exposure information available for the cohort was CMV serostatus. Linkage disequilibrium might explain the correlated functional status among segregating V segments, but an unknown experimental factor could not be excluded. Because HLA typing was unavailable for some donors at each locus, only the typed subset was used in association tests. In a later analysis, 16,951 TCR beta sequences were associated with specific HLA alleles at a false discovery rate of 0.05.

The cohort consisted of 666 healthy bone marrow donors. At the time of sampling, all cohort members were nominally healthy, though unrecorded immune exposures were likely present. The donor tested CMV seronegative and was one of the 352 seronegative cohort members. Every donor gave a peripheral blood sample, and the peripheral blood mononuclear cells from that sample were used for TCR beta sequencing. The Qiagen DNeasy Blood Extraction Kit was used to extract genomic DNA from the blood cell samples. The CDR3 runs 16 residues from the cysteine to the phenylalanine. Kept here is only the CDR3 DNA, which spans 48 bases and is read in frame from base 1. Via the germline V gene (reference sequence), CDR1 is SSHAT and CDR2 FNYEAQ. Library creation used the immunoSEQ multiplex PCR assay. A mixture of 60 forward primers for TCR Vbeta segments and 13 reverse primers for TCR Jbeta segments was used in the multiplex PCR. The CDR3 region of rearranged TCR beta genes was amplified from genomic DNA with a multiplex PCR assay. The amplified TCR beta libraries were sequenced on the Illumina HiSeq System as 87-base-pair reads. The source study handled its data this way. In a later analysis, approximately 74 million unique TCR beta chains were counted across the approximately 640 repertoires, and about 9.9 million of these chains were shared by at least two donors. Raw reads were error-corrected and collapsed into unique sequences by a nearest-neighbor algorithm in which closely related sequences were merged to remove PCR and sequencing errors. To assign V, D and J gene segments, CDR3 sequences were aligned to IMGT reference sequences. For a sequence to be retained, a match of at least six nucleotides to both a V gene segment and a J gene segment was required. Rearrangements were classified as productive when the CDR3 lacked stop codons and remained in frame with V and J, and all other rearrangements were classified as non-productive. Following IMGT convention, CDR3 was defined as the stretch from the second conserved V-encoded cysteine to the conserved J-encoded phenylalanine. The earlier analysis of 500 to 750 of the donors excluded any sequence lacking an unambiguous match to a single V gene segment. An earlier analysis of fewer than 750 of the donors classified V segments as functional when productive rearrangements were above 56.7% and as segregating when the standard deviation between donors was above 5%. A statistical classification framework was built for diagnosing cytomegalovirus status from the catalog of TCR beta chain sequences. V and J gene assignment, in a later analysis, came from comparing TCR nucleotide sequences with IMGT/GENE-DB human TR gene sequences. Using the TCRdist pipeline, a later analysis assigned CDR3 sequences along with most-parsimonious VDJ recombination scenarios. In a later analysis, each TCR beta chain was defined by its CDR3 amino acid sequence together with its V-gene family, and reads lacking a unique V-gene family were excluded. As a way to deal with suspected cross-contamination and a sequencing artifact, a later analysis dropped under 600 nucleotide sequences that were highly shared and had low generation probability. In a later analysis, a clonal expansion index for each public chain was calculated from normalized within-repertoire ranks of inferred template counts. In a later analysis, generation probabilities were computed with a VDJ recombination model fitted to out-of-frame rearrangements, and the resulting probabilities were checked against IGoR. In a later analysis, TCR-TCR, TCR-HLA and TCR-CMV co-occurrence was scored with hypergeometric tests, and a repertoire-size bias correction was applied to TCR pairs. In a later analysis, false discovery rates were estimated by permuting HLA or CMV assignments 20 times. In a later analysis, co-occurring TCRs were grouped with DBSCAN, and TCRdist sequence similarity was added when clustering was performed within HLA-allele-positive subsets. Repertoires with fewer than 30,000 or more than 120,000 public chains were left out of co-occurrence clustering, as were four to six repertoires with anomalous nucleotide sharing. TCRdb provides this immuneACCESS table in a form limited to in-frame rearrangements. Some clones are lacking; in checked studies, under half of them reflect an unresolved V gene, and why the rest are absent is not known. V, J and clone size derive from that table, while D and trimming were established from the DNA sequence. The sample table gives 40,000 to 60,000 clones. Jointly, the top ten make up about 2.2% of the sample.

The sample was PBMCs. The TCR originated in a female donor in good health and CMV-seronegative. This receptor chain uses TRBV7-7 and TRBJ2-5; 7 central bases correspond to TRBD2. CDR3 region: CASSPQALAGEETQYF. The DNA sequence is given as TGTGCTAGCAGCCCCCAAGCACTGGCGGGAGAAGAGACCCAGTACTTC.